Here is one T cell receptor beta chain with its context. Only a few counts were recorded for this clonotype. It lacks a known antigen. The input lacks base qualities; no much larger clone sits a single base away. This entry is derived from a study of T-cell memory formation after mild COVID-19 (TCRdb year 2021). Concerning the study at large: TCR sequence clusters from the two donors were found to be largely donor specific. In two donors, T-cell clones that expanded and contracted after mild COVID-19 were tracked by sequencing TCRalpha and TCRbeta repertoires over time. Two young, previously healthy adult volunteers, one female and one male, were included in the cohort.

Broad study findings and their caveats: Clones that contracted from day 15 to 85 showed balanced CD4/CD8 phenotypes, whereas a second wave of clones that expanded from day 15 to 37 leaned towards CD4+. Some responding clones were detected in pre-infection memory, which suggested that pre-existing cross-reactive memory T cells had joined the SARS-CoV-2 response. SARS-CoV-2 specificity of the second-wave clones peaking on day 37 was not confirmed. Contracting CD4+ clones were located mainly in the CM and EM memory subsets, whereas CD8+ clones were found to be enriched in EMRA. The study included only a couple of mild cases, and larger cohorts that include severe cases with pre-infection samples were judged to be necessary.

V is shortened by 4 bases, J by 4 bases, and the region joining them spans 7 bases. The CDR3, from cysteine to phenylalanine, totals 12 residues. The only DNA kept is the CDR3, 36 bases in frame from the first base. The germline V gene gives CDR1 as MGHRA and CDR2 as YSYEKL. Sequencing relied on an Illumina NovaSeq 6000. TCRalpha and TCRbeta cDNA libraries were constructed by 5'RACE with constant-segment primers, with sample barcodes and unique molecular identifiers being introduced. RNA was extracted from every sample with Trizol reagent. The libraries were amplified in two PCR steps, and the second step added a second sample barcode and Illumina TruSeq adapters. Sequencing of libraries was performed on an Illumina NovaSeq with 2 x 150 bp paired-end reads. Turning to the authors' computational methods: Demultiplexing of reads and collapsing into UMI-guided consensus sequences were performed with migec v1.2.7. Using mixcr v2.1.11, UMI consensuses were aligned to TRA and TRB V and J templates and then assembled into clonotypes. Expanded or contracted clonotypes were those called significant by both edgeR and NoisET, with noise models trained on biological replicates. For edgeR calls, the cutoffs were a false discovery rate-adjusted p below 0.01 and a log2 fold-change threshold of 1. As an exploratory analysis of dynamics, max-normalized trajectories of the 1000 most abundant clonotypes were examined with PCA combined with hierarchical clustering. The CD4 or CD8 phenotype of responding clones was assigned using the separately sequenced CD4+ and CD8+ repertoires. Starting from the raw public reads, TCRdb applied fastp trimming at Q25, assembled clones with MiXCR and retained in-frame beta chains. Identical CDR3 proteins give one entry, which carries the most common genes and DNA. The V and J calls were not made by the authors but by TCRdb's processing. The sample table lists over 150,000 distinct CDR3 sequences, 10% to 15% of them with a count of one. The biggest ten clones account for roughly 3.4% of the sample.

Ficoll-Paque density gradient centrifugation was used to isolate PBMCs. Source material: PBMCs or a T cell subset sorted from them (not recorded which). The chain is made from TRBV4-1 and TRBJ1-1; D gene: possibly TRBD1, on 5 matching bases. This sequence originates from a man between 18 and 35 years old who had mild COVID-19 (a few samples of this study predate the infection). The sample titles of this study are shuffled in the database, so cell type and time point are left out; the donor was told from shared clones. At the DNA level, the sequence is TGCGCCAGCAGCCGAGGGGTCACTGAAGCTTTCTTT. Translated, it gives CASSRGVTEAFF.